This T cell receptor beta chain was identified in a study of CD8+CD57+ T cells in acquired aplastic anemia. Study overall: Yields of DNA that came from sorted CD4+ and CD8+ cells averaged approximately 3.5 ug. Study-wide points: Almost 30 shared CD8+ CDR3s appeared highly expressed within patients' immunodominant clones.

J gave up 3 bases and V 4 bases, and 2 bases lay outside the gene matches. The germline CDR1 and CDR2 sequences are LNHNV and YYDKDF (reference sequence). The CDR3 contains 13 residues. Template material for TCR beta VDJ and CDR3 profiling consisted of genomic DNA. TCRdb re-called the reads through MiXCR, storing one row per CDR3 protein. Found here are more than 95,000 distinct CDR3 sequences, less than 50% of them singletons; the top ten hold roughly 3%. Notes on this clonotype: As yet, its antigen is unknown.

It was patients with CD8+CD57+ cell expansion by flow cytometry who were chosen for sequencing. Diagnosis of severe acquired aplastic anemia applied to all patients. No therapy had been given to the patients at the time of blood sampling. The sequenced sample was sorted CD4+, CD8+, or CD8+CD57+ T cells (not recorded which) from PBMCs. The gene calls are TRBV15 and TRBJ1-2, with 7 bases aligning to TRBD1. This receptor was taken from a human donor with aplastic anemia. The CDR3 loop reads CATSTGTDYGYTF. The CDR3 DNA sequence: TGTGCCACCAGCACCGGGACAGACTATGGCTACACCTTC. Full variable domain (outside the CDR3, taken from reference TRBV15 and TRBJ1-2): DAMVIQNPRYQVTQFGKPVTLSCSQTLNHNVMYWYQQKSSQAPKLLFHYYDKDFNNEADTPDNFQSRRPNTSFCFLDIRSPGLGDTAMYLCATSTGTDYGYTFGSGTRLTVV.